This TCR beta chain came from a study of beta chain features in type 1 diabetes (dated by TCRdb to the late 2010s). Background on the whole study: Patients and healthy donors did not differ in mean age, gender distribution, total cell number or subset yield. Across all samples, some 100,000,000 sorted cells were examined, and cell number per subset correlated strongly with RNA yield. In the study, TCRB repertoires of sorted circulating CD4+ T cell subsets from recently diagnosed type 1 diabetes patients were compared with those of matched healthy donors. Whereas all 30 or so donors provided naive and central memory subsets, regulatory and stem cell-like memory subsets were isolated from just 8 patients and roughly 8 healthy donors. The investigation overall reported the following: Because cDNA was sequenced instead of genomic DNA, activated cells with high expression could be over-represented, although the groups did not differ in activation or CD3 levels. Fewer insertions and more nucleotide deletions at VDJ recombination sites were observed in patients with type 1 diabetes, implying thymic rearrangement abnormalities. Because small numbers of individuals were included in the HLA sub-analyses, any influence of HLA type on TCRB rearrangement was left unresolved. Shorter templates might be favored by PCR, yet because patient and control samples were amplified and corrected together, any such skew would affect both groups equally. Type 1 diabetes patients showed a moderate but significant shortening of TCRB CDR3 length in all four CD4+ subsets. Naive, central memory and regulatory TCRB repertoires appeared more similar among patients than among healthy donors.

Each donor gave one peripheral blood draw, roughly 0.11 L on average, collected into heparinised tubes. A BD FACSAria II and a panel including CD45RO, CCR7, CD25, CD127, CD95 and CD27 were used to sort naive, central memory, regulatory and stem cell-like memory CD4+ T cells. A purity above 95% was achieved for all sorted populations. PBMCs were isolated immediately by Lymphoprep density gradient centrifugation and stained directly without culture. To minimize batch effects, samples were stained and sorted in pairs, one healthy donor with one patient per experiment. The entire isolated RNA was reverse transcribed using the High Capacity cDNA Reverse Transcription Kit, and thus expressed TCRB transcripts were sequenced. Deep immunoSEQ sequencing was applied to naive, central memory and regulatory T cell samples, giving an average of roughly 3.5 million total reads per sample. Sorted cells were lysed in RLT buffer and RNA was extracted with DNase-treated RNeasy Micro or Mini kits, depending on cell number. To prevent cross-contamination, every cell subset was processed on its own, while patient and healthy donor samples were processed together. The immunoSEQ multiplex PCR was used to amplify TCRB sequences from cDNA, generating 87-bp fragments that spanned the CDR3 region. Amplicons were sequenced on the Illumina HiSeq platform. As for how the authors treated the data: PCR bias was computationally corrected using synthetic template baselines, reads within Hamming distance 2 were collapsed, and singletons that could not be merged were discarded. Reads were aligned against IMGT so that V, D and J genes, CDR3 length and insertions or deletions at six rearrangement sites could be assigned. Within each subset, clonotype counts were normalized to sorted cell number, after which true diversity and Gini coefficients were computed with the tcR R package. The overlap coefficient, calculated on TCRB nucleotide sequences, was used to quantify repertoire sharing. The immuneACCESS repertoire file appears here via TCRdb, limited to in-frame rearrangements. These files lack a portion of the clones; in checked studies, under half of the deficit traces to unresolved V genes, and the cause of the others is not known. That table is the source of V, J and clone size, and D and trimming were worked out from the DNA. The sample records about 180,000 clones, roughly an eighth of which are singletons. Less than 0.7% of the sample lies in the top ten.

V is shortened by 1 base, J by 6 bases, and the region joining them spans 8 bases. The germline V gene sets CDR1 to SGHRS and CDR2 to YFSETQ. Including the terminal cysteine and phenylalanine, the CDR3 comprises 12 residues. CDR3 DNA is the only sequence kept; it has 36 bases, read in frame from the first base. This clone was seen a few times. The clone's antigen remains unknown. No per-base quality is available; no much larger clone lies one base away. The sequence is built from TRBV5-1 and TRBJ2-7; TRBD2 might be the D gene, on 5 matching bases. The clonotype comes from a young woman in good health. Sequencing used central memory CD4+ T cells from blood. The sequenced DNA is TGCGCCAGCAGCTTGAACGCGGGCGAGCAGTACTTC. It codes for CASSLNAGEQYF.